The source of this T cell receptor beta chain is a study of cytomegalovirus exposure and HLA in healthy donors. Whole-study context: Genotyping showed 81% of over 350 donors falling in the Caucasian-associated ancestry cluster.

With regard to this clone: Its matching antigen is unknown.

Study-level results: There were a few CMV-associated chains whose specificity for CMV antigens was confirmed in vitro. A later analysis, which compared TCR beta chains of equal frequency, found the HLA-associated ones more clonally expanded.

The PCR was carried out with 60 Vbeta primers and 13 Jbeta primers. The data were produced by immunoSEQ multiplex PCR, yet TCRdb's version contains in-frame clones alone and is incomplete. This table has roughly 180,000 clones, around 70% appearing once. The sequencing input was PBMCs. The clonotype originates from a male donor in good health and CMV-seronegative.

CDR3 nucleotide sequence: TGTGCCAGCAGCTTGGGGACTAGCGGGAGGGTCAAGACGCAGTATTTT. This encodes CASSLGTSGRVKTQYF. The chain joins TRBV5-4 to TRBJ2-3, with 15 bases that match TRBD2. After removal of 0 bases from V and 9 bases from J, the junction contained 5 bases not matched to a gene. This CDR3 spans 16 amino acids. Germline V gives CDR1 SGHNT, CDR2 YYREEE (reference sequence).